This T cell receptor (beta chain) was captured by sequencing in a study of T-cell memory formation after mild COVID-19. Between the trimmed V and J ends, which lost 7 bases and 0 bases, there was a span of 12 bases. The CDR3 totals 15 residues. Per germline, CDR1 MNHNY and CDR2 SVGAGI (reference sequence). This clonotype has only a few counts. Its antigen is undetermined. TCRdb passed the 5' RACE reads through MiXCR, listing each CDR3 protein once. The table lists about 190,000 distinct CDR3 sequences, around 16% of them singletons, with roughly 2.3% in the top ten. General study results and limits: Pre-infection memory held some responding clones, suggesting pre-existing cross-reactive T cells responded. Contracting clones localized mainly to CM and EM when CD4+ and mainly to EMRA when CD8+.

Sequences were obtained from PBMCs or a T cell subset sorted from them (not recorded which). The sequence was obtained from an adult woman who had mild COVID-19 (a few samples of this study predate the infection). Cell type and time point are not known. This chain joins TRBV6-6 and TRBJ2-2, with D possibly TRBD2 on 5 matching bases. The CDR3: CASTPYGTNTGELFF. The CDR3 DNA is TGTGCCAGCACTCCGTACGGGACGAACACCGGGGAGCTGTTTTTT.